The rows below give T cell receptor beta chains drawn from one sample of a study of T cell responses to AZD1222 COVID-19 vaccine. Repertoires were generated with immunoSEQ multiplex PCR, while TCRdb's copy carries only in-frame clones and drops some. The table lists 55,000 to 65,000 clones, approximately 89% of them singletons. The specimen was peripheral blood, collected on day 0 of AZD1222 vaccination. All receptors derive from an adult in good health. The CDR3 runs from the conserved cysteine through the conserved F or W. The D gene is left open where the match is weak. Clone size appears in some rows only: once, few, many, or a class for an expanded clone.

v_call	clone_size	d_call	j_call	cdr3_nt	cdr3_aa
TRBV7-8	.	.	TRBJ2-7	TGTGCCAGCACCCGGGGGTCCTACGAGCAGTACTTC	CASTRGSYEQYF
TRBV6-1	.	.	TRBJ2-7	TGTGCCAGCAGTGAAGTACAGCTCTCCTACGAGCAGTACTTC	CASSEVQLSYEQYF
TRBV27	.	TRBD1	TRBJ1-2	TGTGCCAGCAGTTTATCGCCGCACAGGGGAGCAGAAGGCTACACCTTC	CASSLSPHRGAEGYTF
TRBV5-1	.	TRBD1	TRBJ2-7	TGCGCCAGCAGCGAGGGGGCCTTCTACGAGCAGTACTTC	CASSEGAFYEQYF
TRBV6-1	few	.	TRBJ1-2	TGTGCCAGCAGTGAATATGAGGGGAAGAGCCACTTC	CASSEYEGKSHF
TRBV30	.	.	TRBJ1-1	TGTGCCTGGAGTGGTATGGAAGGCAGGCCCTACGCCACTGAAGCTTTCTTT	CAWSGMEGRPYATEAFF
TRBV7-2	.	.	TRBJ1-6	TGTGCCAGCAGCCTAAGACAGAATTCACCCCTCCACTTT	CASSLRQNSPLHF
TRBV6-5	.	.	TRBJ1-1	TGTGCCAGCGCGGGCCCAGGAAGGGTGAACACTGAAGCTTTCTTT	CASAGPGRVNTEAFF
TRBV4-2	.	.	TRBJ1-3	TGTGCCAGCAGCCAAGATCTGGCGCAGGGAAGGAACACCATATATTTT	CASSQDLAQGRNTIYF
TRBV5-4	.	TRBD1	TRBJ2-2	TGTGCCAGCAGCTTGGTAGGCAGGGGGCGAAACACCGGGGAGCTGTTTTTT	CASSLVGRGRNTGELFF
TRBV5-1	.	.	TRBJ2-3	TGCGCCAGCAGCTCCTTGGGGGGGACAGGCACAGATACGCAGTATTTT	CASSSLGGTGTDTQYF
TRBV19	.	.	TRBJ1-1	TGTGCCAGTAGTATTGCAGGGACGAACACTGAAGCTTTCTTT	CASSIAGTNTEAFF
TRBV6-1	.	TRBD1	TRBJ2-7	TGTGCCAGCAGTGAAGGAGGGACAGGGGGCTACGAGCAGTACTTC	CASSEGGTGGYEQYF
TRBV18	.	.	TRBJ1-2	TGTGCCAGCTCGATTTCCGCGGCTGTTAACTATGGCTACACCTTC	CASSISAAVNYGYTF
TRBV2	.	.	TRBJ2-7	TGTGCCAGCAGAGTGGGGACCCTCGGGGAGCAGTACTTC	CASRVGTLGEQYF
TRBV6-5	once	TRBD2	TRBJ2-7	TGTGCCAGCAGTCTTGCCGGGGCTAGCGGTCGGGGGATGTACTTC	CASSLAGASGRGMYF
TRBV29-1	.	.	TRBJ1-2	TGCAGCGCTCTGTCGGGGATAGGCTTCTATGGCTACACCTTC	CSALSGIGFYGYTF
TRBV10-2	few	TRBD1	TRBJ1-5	TGCGCCAGCAGTGAGTGGGGGACAGGGAAAAAAAATAGCAATCAGCCCCAGCATTTT	CASSEWGTGKKNSNQPQHF
TRBV6-5	.	TRBD1	TRBJ1-2	TGTGCCAGCAGTCGGACAGGGATCTATGGCTACACCTTC	CASSRTGIYGYTF
TRBV1	.	.	TRBJ2-5	TGCACCAGCAGCCGCCCTTCGACCCAGTACTTC	CTSSRPSTQYF
TRBV12-1	.	.	TRBJ2-5	TGTGCCAGCAGCTTTCTCTTTACAGGGGGGGATGGCGAGACCCAGTACTTC	CASSFLFTGGDGETQYF
TRBV5-1	.	.	TRBJ1-2	TGCGCCAGCAGCGATGGGTCCGAGGATGGCTACACCTTC	CASSDGSEDGYTF